This T cell receptor beta chain was retrieved from a study of T cells in narcolepsy. On the study more broadly: Patients with NT1 or NT2 and healthy control donors were enrolled.

The CDR3 sequence is 15 residues long. The J segment lost 2 bases and the V segment lost 6 bases, leaving 7 bases of the junction unmatched. Germline V gives CDR1 MNHNY, CDR2 SVGAGI (reference sequence). Remarks on this clone: Its target is unknown.

Using immunoSEQ multiplex PCR, the repertoire was profiled, and TCRdb retains in-frame clones only, with some absent. The sample yields about 40,000 clones, 88% seen once. General study findings and limits: Autoreactive HCRT-specific and TRIB2-specific clonotypes were marked in same-patient CSF-versus-blood CD4+ comparisons.

Sequences were obtained from CD45RA- memory CD4+ T cells from PBMCs. The chain couples TRBV6-6 to TRBJ2-7; 10 bases align to TRBD1. This clonotype was sampled from a human donor with narcolepsy. Written as DNA, the CDR3 is TGTGCCAGCAGCCACCGGGACAGGGGTCCCTACGAGCAGTACTTC. Translated: CASSHRDRGPYEQYF.